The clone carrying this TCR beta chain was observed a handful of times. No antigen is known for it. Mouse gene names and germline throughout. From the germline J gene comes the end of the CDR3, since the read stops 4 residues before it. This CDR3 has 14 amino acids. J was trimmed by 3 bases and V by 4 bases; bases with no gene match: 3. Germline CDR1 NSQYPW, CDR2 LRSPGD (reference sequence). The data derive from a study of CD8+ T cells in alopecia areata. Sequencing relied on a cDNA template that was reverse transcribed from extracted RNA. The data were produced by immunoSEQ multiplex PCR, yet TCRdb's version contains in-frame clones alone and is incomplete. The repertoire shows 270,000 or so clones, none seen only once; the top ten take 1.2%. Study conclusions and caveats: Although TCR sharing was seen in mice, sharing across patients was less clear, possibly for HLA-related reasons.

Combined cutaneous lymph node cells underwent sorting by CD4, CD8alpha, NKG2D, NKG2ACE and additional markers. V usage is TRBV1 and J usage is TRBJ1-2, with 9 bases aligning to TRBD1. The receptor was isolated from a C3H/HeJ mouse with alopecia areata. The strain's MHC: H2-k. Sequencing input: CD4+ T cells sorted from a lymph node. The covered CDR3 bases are TGCACCTGCAGTGATCGGACAGGGGACTCC. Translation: CTCSDRTGDS. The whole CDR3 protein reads CTCSDRTGDSDYTF.